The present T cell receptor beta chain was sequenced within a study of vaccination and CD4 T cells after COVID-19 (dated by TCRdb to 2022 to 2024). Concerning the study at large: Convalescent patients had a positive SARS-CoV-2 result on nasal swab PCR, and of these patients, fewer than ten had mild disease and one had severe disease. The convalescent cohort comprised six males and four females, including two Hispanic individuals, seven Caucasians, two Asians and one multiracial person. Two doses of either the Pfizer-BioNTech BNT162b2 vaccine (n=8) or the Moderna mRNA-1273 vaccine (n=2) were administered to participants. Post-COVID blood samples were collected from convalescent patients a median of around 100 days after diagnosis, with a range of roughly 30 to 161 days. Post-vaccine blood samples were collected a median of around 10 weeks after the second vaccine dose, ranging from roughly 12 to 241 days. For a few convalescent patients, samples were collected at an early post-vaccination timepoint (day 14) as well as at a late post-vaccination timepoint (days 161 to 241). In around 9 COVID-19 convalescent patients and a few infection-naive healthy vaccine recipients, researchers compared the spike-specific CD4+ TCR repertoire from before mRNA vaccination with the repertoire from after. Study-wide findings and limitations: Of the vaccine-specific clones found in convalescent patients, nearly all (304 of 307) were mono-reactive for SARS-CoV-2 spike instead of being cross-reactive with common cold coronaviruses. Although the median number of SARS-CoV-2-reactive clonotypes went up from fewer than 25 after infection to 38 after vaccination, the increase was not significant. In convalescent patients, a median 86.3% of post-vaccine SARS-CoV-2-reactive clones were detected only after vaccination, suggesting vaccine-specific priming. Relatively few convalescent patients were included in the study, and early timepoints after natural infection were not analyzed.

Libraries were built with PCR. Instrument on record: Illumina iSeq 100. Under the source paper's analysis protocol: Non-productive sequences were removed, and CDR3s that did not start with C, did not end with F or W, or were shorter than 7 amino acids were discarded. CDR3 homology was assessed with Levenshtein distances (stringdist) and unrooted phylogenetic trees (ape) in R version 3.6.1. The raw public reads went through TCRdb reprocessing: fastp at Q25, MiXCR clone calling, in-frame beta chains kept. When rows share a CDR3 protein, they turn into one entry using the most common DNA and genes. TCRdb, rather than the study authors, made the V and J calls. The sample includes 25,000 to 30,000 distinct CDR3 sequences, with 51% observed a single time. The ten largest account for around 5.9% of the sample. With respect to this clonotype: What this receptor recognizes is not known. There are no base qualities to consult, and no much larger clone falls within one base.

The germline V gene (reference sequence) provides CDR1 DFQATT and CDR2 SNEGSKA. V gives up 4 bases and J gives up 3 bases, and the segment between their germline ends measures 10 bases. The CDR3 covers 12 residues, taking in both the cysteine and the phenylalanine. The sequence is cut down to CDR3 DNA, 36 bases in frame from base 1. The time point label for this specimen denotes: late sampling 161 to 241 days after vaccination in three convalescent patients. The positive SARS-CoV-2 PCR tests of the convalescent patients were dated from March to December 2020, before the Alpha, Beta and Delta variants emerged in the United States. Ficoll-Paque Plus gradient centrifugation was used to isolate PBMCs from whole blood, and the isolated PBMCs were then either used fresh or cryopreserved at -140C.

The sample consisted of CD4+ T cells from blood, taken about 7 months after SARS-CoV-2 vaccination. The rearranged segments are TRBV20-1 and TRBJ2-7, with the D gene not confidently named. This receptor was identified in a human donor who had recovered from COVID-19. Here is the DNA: TGCAGTGCTACTAGGCAGGTCTACGAGCAGTACTTC. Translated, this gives CSATRQVYEQYF.